Below, 5 T cell receptor beta chains from the same sample are listed, as sequenced in a study of T cells in Graves' hyperthyroidism and ophthalmopathy. RNA transcripts yielded amplified TCR beta CDR3 regions. RT-PCR in the first round (using the HTBI primer set) targeted the TCR CDR3. TCRdb re-derived calls from the multiplex PCR reads in MiXCR, one entry per CDR3 protein. The sample contains 500,000 to 600,000 distinct CDR3 sequences, 16% of which appear only once. The source material was blood. The origin of the receptors is a woman under 30 with Graves' hyperthyroidism.

In its sample, this clonotype was seen a few times. The rearrangement links TRBV12-5 to TRBJ2-7, with D perhaps TRBD1 (7 bases). The CDR3 totals 18 residues. Trimming took 8 bases from V and 1 from J, leaving 27 bases between them. CDR1 is LGHNT, CDR2 FRNRAP, per germline. The DNA of the CDR3 is TGTGCTAGTCGGGGTAGGCGGGACAGAATTGTCGGATCCTACGAGCAGTACTTC. The encoded protein is CASRGRRDRIVGSYEQYF.

About this clonotype: This may arise from a read error, as a much more abundant clone is one base away. The final CDR3 position lacks the conserved phenylalanine or tryptophan, pointing to a likely read error. The chain uses TRBV7-2 and TRBJ2-1, with 8 bases lining up with TRBD2. The length of the CDR3 is 16 residues. The germline V gene encodes CDR1 SGHTA and CDR2 FQGNSA. The ends lost 6 bases at V and 7 bases at J; junction bases unmatched: 14. The DNA of the CDR3 is TGTGCCAGCAGTCACGACCGATTAGCGGGGACGAATGAGCAGTTCTCC. Translation: CASSHDRLAGTNEQFS.

V is TRBV11-3 and J is TRBJ2-3; no firm D call. Germline CDR1 and CDR2: SGHNT and YENEEA. The ends were cut back, 1 base at V and 7 bases at J, with 9 bases in the middle. CDR3 length: 13 amino acids. CDR3 region: CASSLVPSNTQYF. Written as DNA, the CDR3 is TGTGCCAGCAGCTTAGTTCCATCCAATACGCAGTATTTT.

To note about this clonotype: With a much larger clone just one base away, this may be a read error. The gene calls are TRBV10-2 and TRBJ1-6, with TRBD1 as a possible D gene (6 bases). The germline gives CDR1 WSHSY, CDR2 SAAADI. This CDR3 has 16 amino acids. The CDR3 reads CASSEAGDSYNSPLDF. CDR3 nucleotides: TGCGCCAGCAGTGAAGCAGGGGACTCCTATAATTCACCCCTCGACTTT.

This clonotype was seen a handful of times. This chain links TRBV24-1 with TRBJ2-1; TRBD2 matches 10 bases. The CDR3 is 14 amino acids. CDR1 and CDR2 from the germline V gene are KGHDR and SFDVKD. Germline trimming cut 3 bases from V and 7 bases from J; bases unmatched to any gene: 2. CDR3 residues: CATSDPSGSNEQFF. The CDR3 DNA follows: TGTGCCACCAGTGATCCTAGCGGGAGTAATGAGCAGTTCTTC.